The next 19 T cell receptor beta chains were all read from a single sample in a study of T-cell memory formation after mild COVID-19. TCRdb passed the 5' RACE reads through MiXCR, listing each CDR3 protein once. The sample contains 250,000 to 300,000 distinct CDR3 sequences, 15% to 20% of which appear only once. The sample was PBMCs or a T cell subset sorted from them (not recorded which). These receptors were taken from a man younger than 35 who had mild COVID-19 (a few samples of this study predate the infection). Cell type and time point are not known.

This clonotype was recorded a few times. The chain uses TRBV20-1 and TRBJ2-7, with 8 bases aligning to TRBD1. The germline V gene has CDR1 DFQATT and CDR2 SNEGSKA (reference sequence). J was trimmed by 3 bases and V by 6 bases; bases with no gene match: 10. This CDR3 comprises 14 residues. The CDR3 coding sequence is TGCAGTGCCACGACAGGGGAGGTGAGCTACGAGCAGTACGTC. It encodes CSATTGEVSYEQYV.

This clonotype was found a few times. This chain uses TRBV3-1 with TRBJ2-2; D uncertain. Trimming removed 5 bases from V and 9 bases from J, with 16 bases in between. Germline V lookup: CDR1 LGHDT, CDR2 YNNKEL (reference sequence). The CDR3 is 14 residues long. For the CDR3, the DNA is TGTGCCAGCAGCGCGTACAGCACTGTCAGGGAGCTGTTTTTT. It is translated as CASSAYSTVRELFF.

The V gene is TRBV12-3 or TRBV12-4, the J gene TRBJ2-5; TRBD2 matches at 12 bases. With V trimmed by 6 bases and J by 2 bases, 4 bases remained unmatched. The CDR3 loop spans 15 amino acids. This CDR3 reads CASRAGTSGQETQYF. CDR3 nucleotides: TGTGCCAGCAGGGCGGGGACTAGCGGGCAAGAGACCCAGTACTTC.

This clonotype occurred a few times. The genes are TRBV20-1 and TRBJ2-5, with unresolved D. The CDR3 is made up of 10 amino acids. In germline, CDR1 is DFQATT, CDR2 SNEGSKA (reference sequence). Trimming left V 5 bases short and J 2 bases short, with 3 bases between. The CDR3 DNA is TGCAGTGCTCAGCAAGAGACCCAGTACTTC. It specifies CSAQQETQYF.

V is TRBV7-2 and J is TRBJ1-3; D gene ambiguous. Trimming removed 1 base at V and 13 bases at J, with 8 bases between. The V gene's germline CDR1 is SGHTA and CDR2 FQGNSA. This CDR3 comprises 11 residues. The CDR3 region has the DNA TGTGCCAGCAGCTTAGGAGGCCCGATATATTTT. It yields the protein CASSLGGPIYF.

The V call is TRBV24-1, the J call TRBJ1-3; no reliable D call. This CDR3 contains 16 residues. Germline loops: CDR1 KGHDR, CDR2 SFDVKD. Between the trimmed V and J ends, which lost 0 bases and 1 base, there was a span of 9 bases. CDR3 bases: TGTGCCACCAGTGATTTGGGGGATACTTCTGGAAACACCATATATTTT. It translates to CATSDLGDTSGNTIYF.

This clonotype showed up just a few times. The chain is built from TRBV4-3 and TRBJ2-6; TRBD1 aligns across 8 bases. The V segment lost 1 base and the J segment 2 bases; nucleotides outside the gene matches: 16. Germline V gene sequence: CDR1 LGHNA, CDR2 YSLEER. This CDR3 is 21 amino acids long. The CDR3 loop is CASSQVAGGVFPNPGANVLTF. The CDR3 DNA is TGCGCCAGCAGCCAAGTTGCAGGGGGCGTTTTTCCGAACCCTGGGGCCAACGTCCTGACTTTC.

This clonotype was observed many times. The chain combines TRBV24-1 with TRBJ2-1, with TRBD2 identical over 8 bases. The V segment lost 5 bases and the J segment 2 bases; nucleotides outside the gene matches: 4. This CDR3 region has 15 residues. The germline V gene encodes CDR1 KGHDR and CDR2 SFDVKD. CDR3 in DNA: TGTGCCACCAGTGCCGCGGGGGGTCCCTACAATGAGCAGTTCTTC. Amino acids: CATSAAGGPYNEQFF.

The chain has TRBV7-2 and TRBJ1-3; 7 positions agree with TRBD1. CDR1 and CDR2 (germline): SGHTA, FQGNSA. The trim removed 5 bases at V and 4 bases at J, leaving 8 bases unmatched. This CDR3 comprises 15 residues. This CDR3 is CASSARTGSGNTIYF. The CDR3 DNA reads as TGTGCCAGCAGCGCTAGGACAGGCTCCGGAAACACCATATATTTT.

The genes are TRBV4-1 and TRBJ2-3; no firm D call. The V and J ends lost 7 bases and 4 bases respectively, with 21 bases between them. The CDR3 extends over 16 amino acids. Per the germline V gene, CDR1 is MGHRA and CDR2 is YSYEKL. The CDR3, as DNA: TGCGCCAGCACCCCGCTCGCGCACACCCCCCCAGATACGCAGTATTTT. Protein sequence: CASTPLAHTPPDTQYF.

V usage is TRBV4-1 and J usage is TRBJ1-1; no definite D call. Trimming removed 3 bases from V and 2 bases from J, with 16 bases in between. Germline CDR1 is MGHRA and CDR2 is YSYEKL. This CDR3 is built from 16 residues. CDR3 nucleotide sequence: TGCGCCAGCAGCCATAATCCCGGGCAGCTAAACACTGAAGCTTTCTTT. It encodes CASSHNPGQLNTEAFF.

The CDR3 spells CASSPIGGFEAFF. In DNA, the CDR3 is TGTGCCAGCAGCCCTATCGGCGGGTTTGAAGCTTTCTTT. This chain connects TRBV7-9 to TRBJ1-1; D unresolved. V lost 5 bases and J 7 bases, leaving 14 bases between the germline ends. The CDR3 length is 13 residues. Germline CDR1 and CDR2: SEHNR and FQNEAQ (reference sequence).

There are a few counts of this clonotype. The chain has TRBV5-1 and TRBJ1-6; possible D gene TRBD1, 5 bases. The germline gives CDR1 SGHRS, CDR2 YFSETQ. V lost 3 bases to trimming and J lost 1 base, with 11 bases between them. The CDR3 has 16 amino acids. This chain's CDR3 is CASSSGQGSYNSPLHF. Written as DNA, the CDR3 is TGCGCCAGCAGCTCGGGCCAGGGTTCCTATAATTCACCCCTCCACTTT.

This clonotype has at least ten counts. The CDR3 DNA follows: TGTGCCAGCAGTTTAGGACAGGGGGCGGGTCAGCCCCAGCATTTT. It encodes CASSLGQGAGQPQHF. The genes are TRBV12-3 or TRBV12-4 and TRBJ1-5; 10 positions match TRBD1. V was clipped by 1 base and J by 6 bases; unmatched bases: 3. The CDR3 runs to 15 residues.

This chain links TRBV7-8 with TRBJ2-5; D is possibly TRBD2 (7 bases). The CDR3 contains 16 residues. V lost 7 bases and J lost 4, with 22 bases in between. CDR1 and CDR2 (germline): SGHVS, FQNEAQ. CDR3 sequence reads: CASNWARGAGRETQYF. The DNA of the CDR3 is TGTGCCAGCAATTGGGCTCGGGGGGCAGGTCGAGAGACCCAGTACTTC.

J is TRBJ2-5 and V is TRBV7-6; D possibly uses TRBD1 or TRBD2 (5 bases each). With 4 bases removed from V and 6 bases from J, the gap between germline ends came to 12 bases. From germline, CDR1 is SGHVS and CDR2 FNYEAQ. The CDR3 has 13 amino acids. The CDR3 reads CASSSGTTQTQYF. Written as DNA, the CDR3 is TGTGCCAGCAGCTCCGGGACGACGCAGACCCAGTACTTC.

This clonotype was counted only a few times. The rearrangement joins TRBV9 to TRBJ1-2; D gene ambiguous. The CDR3 totals 13 residues. Germline V gene data show CDR1 as SGDLS and CDR2 as YYNGEE. Trimming left V 3 bases short and J 8 bases short, with 14 bases between. The chain's CDR3 is CASSEAGGVGYTF. CDR3 DNA: TGTGCCAGCAGCGAGGCTGGTGGCGTCGGCTACACCTTC. The whole variable domain, remainder taken from reference TRBV9 and TRBJ1-2, is DSGVTQTPKHLITATGQRVTLRCSPRSGDLSVYWYQQSLDQGLQFLIQYYNGEERAKGNILERFSAQQFPDLHSELNLSSLELGDSALYFCASSEAGGVGYTFGSGTRLTVV.

This clonotype came up many times. V gene TRBV20-1 combines with J gene TRBJ2-5; D possibly corresponds to TRBD2 (5 bases). The germline V and J ends were trimmed by 0 bases and 2 bases, with 10 bases remaining between them. CDR1 DFQATT and CDR2 SNEGSKA come from the germline V gene (reference sequence). The CDR3 is 14 residues long. CDR3 coding DNA: TGCAGTGCTAGAGAGTCCGGGAAGCAAGAGACCCAGTACTTC. Its protein is CSARESGKQETQYF.

This clonotype has just a few counts. The rearrangement joins TRBV6-5 to TRBJ1-2, with unresolved D. This CDR3 has 13 amino acids. Deletions cut 2 bases from V and 3 bases from J, with 7 bases between. The germline V gene has CDR1 MNHEY and CDR2 SVGAGI. CDR3 bases: TGTGCCAGCAGTTACGGTCCAGACTATGGCTACACCTTC. Translation: CASSYGPDYGYTF.